Below, 27 T cell receptor beta chains from the same sample are listed, as sequenced in a study of cytomegalovirus exposure and HLA in healthy donors. The PCR used 60 Vbeta and 13 Jbeta primers. Using immunoSEQ multiplex PCR, the repertoire was profiled, and TCRdb retains in-frame clones only, with some absent. Of tens of thousands of clones listed, over 75% are singletons. What was sequenced was PBMCs. Receptors originate from a man aged 30 to 39 in good health and CMV-seropositive.

The CDR3 nucleotides are TGTGCCAGCAGCTTGCGACTAGCGGGACCCTACGAGCAGTACGTC. Residues: CASSLRLAGPYEQYV. The chain links TRBV5-6 to TRBJ2-7, with 11 bases lining up with TRBD2. J lost 2 bases, V lost 1 base, and 2 bases had no gene match. Looked up from germline, CDR1 is SGHDT and CDR2 is YYEEEE. The CDR3 has 15 residues.

In DNA, the CDR3 is TGTGCCAGCAGCAGGGGAACAGATACGCAGTATTTT. Protein: CASSRGTDTQYF. The rearrangement uses TRBV25-1 and TRBJ2-3; possible D gene TRBD1, 6 bases. This CDR3 is built from 12 residues. CDR1 MGHDK and CDR2 SYGVNS come from the germline V gene. V was clipped by 6 bases and J by 3 bases, with 7 bases between them.

This rearrangement joins TRBV7-9 to TRBJ2-7; 7 bases are shared with TRBD1. The length of the CDR3 is 13 residues. V lost 1 base to trimming and J lost 8 bases; unmatched junction nucleotides: 5. In germline, CDR1 is SEHNR, CDR2 FQNEAQ (reference sequence). As DNA, the CDR3 is TGTGCCAGCAGCTTAGAGGGACAGTGGAAGCAGTACGTC. This codes for CASSLEGQWKQYV.

The chain carries TRBV7-9 and TRBJ2-6; maybe TRBD2 (5 bases). Per the germline V gene, CDR1 is SEHNR and CDR2 is FQNEAQ (reference sequence). The CDR3 has 17 amino acids. Trimming took 1 base from V and 0 from J, leaving 10 bases between them. CDR3 sequence (DNA): TGTGCCAGCAGCTTAGTGGCGGGTCGCTCTGGGGCCAACGTCCTGACTTTC. Translation: CASSLVAGRSGANVLTF.

The V call is TRBV10-3, the J call TRBJ1-4; possible D gene TRBD1, 5 bases. Deletions cut 0 bases from V and 8 bases from J, with 10 bases between. The CDR3 runs to 14 residues. The germline V gene has CDR1 ENHRY and CDR2 SYGVKD. CDR3 sequence reads: CAISESSGREKLFF. For the CDR3, the DNA is TGTGCCATCAGTGAGTCGTCAGGGAGGGAAAAACTGTTTTTT.

The chain recombines TRBV5-1 with TRBJ2-1; 11 bases are shared with TRBD2. CDR1 is SGHRS, CDR2 YFSETQ, per germline. The V and J ends lost 4 bases and 3 bases, in that order; junction bases with no gene match: 6. The CDR3 totals 16 residues. The CDR3 protein is CASSPPGLADYNEQFF. CDR3 nucleotide sequence: TGCGCCAGCAGCCCCCCGGGACTAGCGGACTACAATGAGCAGTTCTTC. Using reference TRBV5-1 and TRBJ2-1 for the parts outside the CDR3, the full variable domain is KAGVTQTPRYLIKTRGQQVTLSCSPISGHRSVSWYQQTPGQGLQFLFEYFSETQRNKGNFPGRFSGRQFSNSRSEMNVSTLELGDSALYLCASSPPGLADYNEQFFGPGTRLTVL.

The chain combines TRBV7-2 with TRBJ1-2; 10 bases align to TRBD1. Per the germline V gene, CDR1 is SGHTA and CDR2 is FQGNSA. V shed 8 bases, J shed 8 bases, and the junction held 11 bases outside the gene matches. This CDR3 region has 14 residues. In DNA form, the CDR3 reads TGTGCCAGCCTCCGGGACAGGGGATTGCGCGGCTACACCTTC. Its translation is CASLRDRGLRGYTF.

The chain carries TRBV6-1 and TRBJ1-5; D remains ambiguous. Germline CDR1 and CDR2: MNHNS and SASEGT. V shed 8 bases and J shed 10 bases, with 9 bases lying between them. The CDR3 runs to 10 residues. CDR3 amino acids: CASGLRPQHF. In DNA, the CDR3 is TGTGCCAGCGGCCTTCGACCCCAGCATTTT.

J is TRBJ2-5 and V is TRBV19, with a weak D call TRBD2 (6 bases). The CDR3 runs 15 residues. With 3 bases removed from V and 4 bases from J, the gap between germline ends came to 15 bases. CDR1 is LNHDA and CDR2 is SQIVND in the germline V gene (reference sequence). CDR3 sequence: CASSIESGLRETQYF. In nucleotides, the CDR3 is TGTGCCAGTAGTATTGAAAGCGGGCTTCGAGAGACCCAGTACTTC.

This clone was seen a handful of times. The chain employs TRBV5-1 and TRBJ1-5; D might be TRBD1 (5 bases). Germline V gene data show CDR1 as SGHRS and CDR2 as YFSETQ. The CDR3 totals 14 residues. Trimming shortened V by 4 bases and J by 5 bases, and 13 bases separated the two germline ends. CDR3 sequence: CASSQGTGDQPQHF. In DNA, the CDR3 is TGCGCCAGCAGCCAGGGCACAGGCGATCAGCCCCAGCATTTT.

The chain recombines TRBV11-2 with TRBJ2-1; D possibly corresponds to TRBD2 (7 bases). Germline lookup yields CDR1 SGHAT and CDR2 FQNNGV. Trimming shortened V by 1 base and J by 6 bases, and 13 bases separated the two germline ends. The CDR3 length is 15 residues. In DNA, the CDR3 is TGTGCCAGCAGCTTAGTGGGAGGGGGGGTCAATGAGCAGTTCTTC. Protein: CASSLVGGGVNEQFF.

The chain uses TRBV27 and TRBJ1-1; TRBD1 is a possible D gene (6 bases). The CDR3 loop spans 14 amino acids. Germline V lookup: CDR1 MNHEY, CDR2 SMNVEV (reference sequence). Trimming removed 1 base from V and 3 bases from J, with 9 bases in between. The CDR3 region has the DNA TGTGCCAGCAGTTTATTACAGGGACACACTGAAGCTTTCTTT. This encodes CASSLLQGHTEAFF.

This clone was picked up a small number of times. This chain connects TRBV6-5 to TRBJ2-5, with 9 bases lining up with TRBD1. J lost 5 bases, V lost 6 bases, and 7 bases had no gene match. CDR3 length: 14 amino acids. Germline V gene data show CDR1 as MNHEY and CDR2 as SVGAGI. CDR3 in amino acids: CASSPGTGWETQYF. The CDR3 DNA sequence: TGTGCCAGCAGCCCAGGGACAGGGTGGGAGACCCAGTACTTC.

This chain links TRBV4-1 with TRBJ1-2; no clear D gene. Germline CDR1 and CDR2: MGHRA and YSYEKL. Trimming cost V 4 bases and J 3 bases, with 15 bases left between them. This CDR3 spans 15 amino acids. In nucleotides, the CDR3 is TGCGCCAGCAGCCCCGCCCGGGAGGGATACTATGGCTACACCTTC. Translation: CASSPAREGYYGYTF.

The chain has TRBV6-5 and TRBJ2-7; maybe TRBD2 (6 bases). V lost 6 bases and J 0 bases, leaving 15 bases between the germline ends. Looked up from germline, CDR1 is MNHEY and CDR2 is SVGAGI. The CDR3 extends over 15 amino acids. For the CDR3, the DNA is TGTGCCAGCAGCCGAGGGACTTTCCTCTCCTACGAGCAGTACTTC. Translating gives CASSRGTFLSYEQYF.

In DNA form, the CDR3 reads TGTGCCAGCAGGCCCCAGCGGGTGGGGAAGACCCAGTACTTC. Translating gives CASRPQRVGKTQYF. The gene calls are TRBV7-2 and TRBJ2-5, with a tentative D call TRBD2 (6 bases). CDR1 SGHTA and CDR2 FQGNSA come from the germline V gene. Deletions cut 6 bases from V and 6 bases from J, with 17 bases between. The CDR3 consists of 14 residues. Supplemented by reference TRBV7-2 and TRBJ2-5, the full variable domain reads GAGVSQSPSNKVTEKGKDVELRCDPISGHTALYWYRQSLGQGLEFLIYFQGNSAPDKSGLPSDRFSAERTGGSVSTLTIQRTQQEDSAVYLCASRPQRVGKTQYFGPGTRLLVL.

The rearrangement links TRBV5-1 to TRBJ2-1; D gene ambiguous. The germline CDR1 and CDR2 sequences are SGHRS and YFSETQ. Trimming took off 0 bases at V and 5 bases at J, with 9 bases between the two ends. The CDR3 spans 14 residues. CDR3 residues: CASSLGQFNNEQFF. The DNA of the CDR3 is TGCGCCAGCAGCTTGGGGCAATTTAACAATGAGCAGTTCTTC.

The chain is built from TRBV5-6 and TRBJ2-7; 7 nucleotides match TRBD1. Germline-derived CDR1 and CDR2 are SGHDT and YYEEEE. V shed 2 bases and J 6 bases; nucleotides not matched to a gene: 5. CDR3 length: 13 residues. The CDR3 DNA sequence: TGTGCCAGCAGCTTCACAGGGGTGCCCGAGCAGTACGTC. It translates to CASSFTGVPEQYV.

This chain uses TRBV2 with TRBJ1-5, with D possibly matching TRBD1 (5 bases). Trimming shortened V by 3 bases and J by 1 base, and 10 bases separated the two germline ends. The germline V gene has CDR1 SNHLY and CDR2 FYNNEI. The CDR3 is 15 residues long. This CDR3 is CASSEEGVSNQPQHF. CDR3 bases: TGTGCCAGCAGTGAGGAAGGGGTAAGCAATCAGCCCCAGCATTTT. Combining the CDR3 with reference TRBV2 and TRBJ1-5 gives the whole variable domain EPEVTQTPSHQVTQMGQEVILRCVPISNHLYFYWYRQILGQKVEFLVSFYNNEISEKSEIFDDQFSVERPDGSNFTLKIRSTKLEDSAMYFCASSEEGVSNQPQHFGDGTRLSIL.

This chain uses TRBV28 with TRBJ1-5; D is uncertain. CDR3 size: 16 residues. Germline V gene lookup returns CDR1 MDHEN and CDR2 SYDVKM. V shed 5 bases and J shed 1 base, with 15 bases lying between them. DNA for the CDR3: TGTGCCAGCAGTCACGCCGGGGAAGGAAGCAATCAGCCCCAGCATTTT. This translates into CASSHAGEGSNQPQHF.

The genes are TRBV29-1 and TRBJ2-5, with a possible D match to TRBD1 (6 bases). Germline V gene data show CDR1 as SQVTM and CDR2 as ANQGSEA. The CDR3 consists of 14 residues. Trimming stripped 6 bases from V and 4 bases from J, with 18 bases between. In DNA, the CDR3 is TGCAGCGTGGCTGTGGGGGCGAGAGGAGAGACCCAGTACTTC. The encoded protein is CSVAVGARGETQYF.

This clone appeared once. This chain connects TRBV21-1 to TRBJ2-2; the D call of TRBD1 is as the table states it, not checked on the DNA. TRBV21-1 has pseudogene status. The CDR3 extends over 17 amino acids. The CDR3 loop reads CASSHRRRTTNTGELFF. CDR3 bases: TGTGCCAGCAGCCACCGCCGTCGGACAACGAACACCGGGGAGCTGTTTTTT.

V usage is TRBV7-2 and J usage is TRBJ2-3; maybe TRBD1 (6 bases). Between the trimmed V and J ends, which lost 5 bases and 7 bases, there was a span of 19 bases. The CDR3 consists of 15 residues. CDR1 is SGHTA, CDR2 FQGNSA, per germline. CDR3 bases: TGTGCCAGCAGCCCAGGGGCGACCCCAGCCTATACGCAGTATTTT. It codes for CASSPGATPAYTQYF. The whole variable domain, remainder taken from reference TRBV7-2 and TRBJ2-3, is GAGVSQSPSNKVTEKGKDVELRCDPISGHTALYWYRQSLGQGLEFLIYFQGNSAPDKSGLPSDRFSAERTGGSVSTLTIQRTQQEDSAVYLCASSPGATPAYTQYFGPGTRLTVL.

About this clone itself: Without the conserved terminal phenylalanine or tryptophan, this CDR3 likely stems from a read error. This chain links TRBV5-1 with TRBJ1-5; 8 bases are a match to TRBD1. Germline V gene sequence: CDR1 SGHRS, CDR2 YFSETQ. The CDR3 sequence is 13 residues long. J lost 7 bases, V lost 4 bases, and 4 bases had no gene match. CDR3 residues: CASSPGQGQPQHL. The CDR3 DNA is TGCGCCAGCAGCCCCGGACAGGGACAGCCCCAGCATCTT.

The chain is built from TRBV29-1 and TRBJ2-7; 7 nucleotides align to TRBD2. Unmatched junction bases numbered 3, after V lost 3 bases and J lost 10 bases. CDR1 and CDR2 from the germline V gene are SQVTM and ANQGSEA. This CDR3 is 10 amino acids long. The CDR3 DNA reads TGCAGCGTTGAGGGGACTAAACAGTACTTC. This codes for CSVEGTKQYF.

The CDR3 DNA is TGTGCCAGCAGCCCCCCTAGCGGCTCCTACGAGCAGTACTTC. This codes for CASSPPSGSYEQYF. V is TRBV7-9 and J is TRBJ2-7; TRBD2 matches 7 bases. Germline-derived CDR1 and CDR2 are SEHNR and FQNEAQ (reference sequence). V was clipped by 5 bases and J by 0 bases; unmatched bases: 4. The CDR3 is made up of 14 amino acids.

The chain recombines TRBV15 with TRBJ2-5; D may be TRBD1 (5 bases). CDR1 LNHNV and CDR2 YYDKDF come from the germline V gene (reference sequence). This CDR3 has 15 residues. V shed 1 base and J shed 5 bases, with 14 bases lying between them. CDR3 sequence reads: CATSRGGPGMETQYF. The CDR3 bases are TGTGCCACCAGCAGAGGGGGCCCAGGGATGGAGACCCAGTACTTC.